The rows below give T cell receptor beta chains drawn from one sample of a study of T cells in Graves' hyperthyroidism and ophthalmopathy. MiXCR, run by TCRdb on the multiplex PCR reads, gives a single entry per CDR3 protein. The data contain fewer than 450,000 distinct CDR3 sequences, approximately 18% of them singletons. Sequenced sample: blood. These receptors originate from a man aged 18-30 years with Graves' ophthalmopathy. Each CDR3 is given with its conserved first and last residue. A D gene is named only where the DNA matches it firmly. The size entry is marked missing in some rows and otherwise reads once, few, many or a size class.

-,TRBJ2-1,few,TRBV9,CASSAVSGMYNEQFF,TGTGCCAGCAGCGCAGTGTCCGGGATGTACAATGAGCAGTTCTTC
-,TRBJ2-7,many,TRBV11-3,CASSLARDREQYF,TGTGCCAGCAGCTTAGCCAGGGATCGCGAGCAGTACTTC
TRBD2,TRBJ2-4,many,TRBV5-6,CASSYGGAKNIQYF,TGTGCCAGCAGCTACGGGGGGGCCAAAAACATTCAGTACTTC
-,TRBJ1-1,many,TRBV10-2,CASSEGGTDEAFF,TGCGCCAGCAGTGAAGGGGGGACGGATGAAGCTTTCTTT
TRBD2,TRBJ2-5,many,TRBV6-1,CASSGLAGGETQYF,TGTGCCAGCAGCGGACTAGCGGGAGGAGAGACCCAGTACTTC
TRBD2,TRBJ2-4,few,TRBV7-9,CASSPDLAGGKNIQYF,TGTGCCAGCAGCCCAGACCTAGCGGGGGGGAAAAACATTCAGTACTTC
-,TRBJ1-1,few,TRBV7-9,CASSLAIWGEPNTEAFF,TGTGCCAGCAGCTTAGCGATCTGGGGGGAACCGAACACTGAAGCTTTCTTT
TRBD1,TRBJ2-1,few,TRBV6-5,CASSYVAGQGINEQFF,TGTGCCAGCAGTTACGTAGCGGGACAGGGGATCAATGAGCAGTTCTTC
TRBD1,TRBJ2-7,-,TRBV10-3,CAISGMATGTGSYEQYF,TGTGCCATCAGTGGAATGGCGACCGGGACAGGGTCCTACGAGCAGTACTTC
-,TRBJ1-6,few,TRBV20-1,CSARDRDTNNSPLHF,TGCAGTGCTAGAGATCGGGACACCAATAATTCACCCCTCCACTTT
TRBD1,TRBJ2-5,many,TRBV18,CASSPRPGQGEETQYF,TGTGCCAGCTCACCACGCCCGGGACAGGGGGAAGAGACCCAGTACTTC
TRBD2,TRBJ2-5,-,TRBV27,CASSPSGGNQETQYF,TGTGCCAGCAGCCCTAGCGGGGGCAACCAAGAGACCCAGTACTTC
-,TRBJ2-1,-,TRBV6-1,CASREGGQPRLFF,TGTGCCAGCAGAGAAGGGGGGCAGCCCCGTTTGTTCTTC
-,TRBJ2-5,-,TRBV10-3,CAISDNKETQYF,TGTGCCATCAGCGACAATAAGGAGACCCAGTACTTC
TRBD1,TRBJ1-4,-,TRBV10-3,CAIRTGDGEKLFF,TGTGCCATCAGGACAGGGGACGGAGAAAAACTGTTTTTT
-,TRBJ2-6,-,TRBV10-3,CAISVGANVLTF,TGTGCCATCAGTGTCGGGGCCAACGTCCTGACTTTC
TRBD1,TRBJ1-6,many,TRBV7-9,CASSPGQGNSPLHF,TGTGCCAGCAGCCCGGGACAGGGGAATTCACCCCTCCACTTT
-,TRBJ1-2,few,TRBV3-1,CASSQGWRGALKFYGYTF,TGTGCCAGCAGCCAAGGTTGGAGGGGGGCGTTGAAATTCTATGGCTACACCTTC
-,TRBJ1-1,-,TRBV10-3,CAISHRGAGGTEAFF,TGTGCCATCTCCCATCGAGGGGCGGGGGGCACTGAAGCTTTCTTT
-,TRBJ2-1,many,TRBV9,CASSARGYGEQFF,TGTGCCAGCAGCGCCAGGGGTTATGGGGAGCAGTTCTTC
TRBD1,TRBJ1-1,few,TRBV6-1,CASRGTGFPEAFF,TGTGCCAGCAGAGGGACAGGGTTTCCTGAAGCTTTCTTT
-,TRBJ2-3,-,TRBV2,CAGASTDTQYF,TGTGCCGGGGCTAGCACAGATACGCAGTATTTT
TRBD1,TRBJ1-6,-,TRBV7-2,CASSGTGISSYNSPLHF,TGTGCCAGCAGCGGGACAGGGATTTCTTCCTATAATTCACCCCTCCACTTT